Listed here are 12 T cell receptor beta chains from one sample, sequenced in a study of vaccination and CD4 T cells after COVID-19. The Oncomine TCR Beta short-read assay sequenced DNA from cultured CD4+ T cells. TCRdb called the PCR reads again in MiXCR, with one record for every CDR3 protein. The sample lists fewer than 25,000 distinct CDR3 sequences, about half occurring once. Indicated treatment: approximately 10-day PBMC culture with coronavirus spike peptide pools or control peptides (ViraFEST assay). The antigens for these receptors are not known. The source material was CD4+ T cells from blood, cultured in vitro. The receptors were gathered from a human donor who had recovered from COVID-19.

The chain uses TRBV20-1 and TRBJ2-3; 9 nucleotides match TRBD2. The ends lost 4 bases at V and 1 base at J; junction bases unmatched: 12. CDR3 length: 17 residues. Germline V CDR1 and CDR2: DFQATT, SNEGSKA (reference sequence). The DNA for the CDR3 is TGCAGTGCTACGCCCACCCGGAGGACTAGCGGCACAGATACGCAGTATTTT. This sequence encodes CSATPTRRTSGTDTQYF.

This clonotype has more than one count but fewer than ten. The chain combines TRBV12-3 or TRBV12-4 with TRBJ1-2; D is undetermined. The V end was cut by 2 bases, the J end by 4 bases, with 11 bases between. The CDR3 is 14 residues long. DNA of the CDR3: TGTGCCAGCAGTTTACGGAGCAGGACCTATGGCTACACCTTC. Protein: CASSLRSRTYGYTF.

This chain joins TRBV30 and TRBJ2-3; unclear D gene. Germline V gene data show CDR1 as GTSNPN and CDR2 as SVGIG (reference sequence). Trimming removed 3 bases from V and 0 bases from J, with 4 bases in between. The CDR3 has 12 residues. This CDR3 is CAWSPSTDTQYF. The DNA for the CDR3 is TGTGCCTGGAGCCCGAGCACAGATACGCAGTATTTT. Drawing the rest from reference TRBV30 and TRBJ2-3, the complete variable domain is SQTIHQWPATLVQPVGSPLSLECTVEGTSNPNLYWYRQAAGRGLQLLFYSVGIGQISSEVPQNLSASRPQDRQFILSSKKLLLSDSGFYLCAWSPSTDTQYFGPGTRLTVL.

This rearrangement joins TRBV20-1 to TRBJ2-7; D is unresolved. The germline CDR1 and CDR2 sequences are DFQATT and SNEGSKA (reference sequence). Trimming shortened V by 1 base and J by 4 bases, and 5 bases separated the two germline ends. CDR3 size: 11 residues. The CDR3: CSARGAYEQYF. DNA for the CDR3: TGCAGTGCTAGAGGCGCTTACGAGCAGTACTTC.

This clonotype was found once. The genes are TRBV5-4 and TRBJ1-3, with D maybe TRBD1 (5 bases). CDR1 and CDR2 from the germline V gene are SGHNT and YYREEE (reference sequence). The V and J ends lost 0 bases and 0 bases respectively, with 7 bases between them. The CDR3 sequence is 15 residues long. This CDR3 is CASSLAGGSGNTIYF. The DNA of the CDR3 is TGTGCCAGCAGCTTGGCGGGGGGCTCTGGAAACACCATATATTTT.

The CDR3 region has the DNA TGTGCCAGCAGTTTAGGTCCAGTCCCTAATTCACCCCTCCACTTT. It yields the protein CASSLGPVPNSPLHF. The chain is built from TRBV27 and TRBJ1-6; D uncertain. The CDR3 contains 15 residues. Germline V gene data show CDR1 as MNHEY and CDR2 as SMNVEV (reference sequence). V was pared by 2 bases and J by 6 bases, with 11 bases between.

This chain joins TRBV11-3 and TRBJ2-1, with D possibly matching TRBD2 (5 bases). The CDR3 totals 16 residues. The V gene's germline CDR1 is SGHNT and CDR2 YENEEA. V dropped 2 bases and J dropped 7 bases, with 18 bases sitting between them. CDR3 in DNA: TGTGCCAGCAGCTTACCCTTCCTAGCCCCAAGGAATGAGCAGTTCTTC. Translating it yields CASSLPFLAPRNEQFF.

This chain connects TRBV6-2 or TRBV6-3 to TRBJ2-3, with a weak D call TRBD2 (6 bases). Trimming cost V 10 bases and J 4 bases, with 18 bases left between them. The CDR3 consists of 14 residues. Germline V gene lookup returns CDR1 MNHEY and CDR2 SVGEGT. CDR3: CATRQVGGSDTQYF. CDR3 DNA sequence: TGTGCCACCCGTCAGGTGGGGGGTTCAGATACGCAGTATTTT.

V usage is TRBV19 and J usage is TRBJ1-6; D gene ambiguous. Trimming removed 9 bases from V and 9 bases from J, with 18 bases in between. This CDR3 has 14 residues. CDR1 and CDR2 (germline): LNHDA, SQIVND (reference sequence). This CDR3 reads CASGSLQGASPLHF. CDR3 bases: TGTGCCAGCGGCTCTTTACAAGGAGCTTCACCCCTCCACTTT.

This clonotype has a handful of counts. The junction shows a germline mismatch at one end, possibly a read error. The V call is TRBV7-3, the J call TRBJ2-5, with D perhaps matching TRBD2 (6 bases). From germline, CDR1 is SGHTA and CDR2 FQGTGA. The CDR3 runs 14 residues. In DNA, the CDR3 is TGTGCCAGCAGCGCCGTCGGGGGTCGGGAGACCCAGTACTTT. Amino acid sequence: CASSAVGGRETQYF.

This clonotype was seen a few times. The genes are TRBV6-1 and TRBJ2-7; D possibly matches TRBD1 or TRBD2 (5 bases each). Trimming removed 4 bases at V and 3 bases at J, with 10 bases between. This CDR3 region has 13 residues. Germline V gene data show CDR1 as MNHNS and CDR2 as SASEGT. CDR3 sequence: CASSVGTNYEQYF. The CDR3 nucleotides read TGTGCCAGCAGTGTCGGGACGAACTACGAGCAGTACTTC.

The chain recombines TRBV20-1 with TRBJ1-2, with 9 positions matching TRBD1. Germline V gene data show CDR1 as DFQATT and CDR2 as SNEGSKA (reference sequence). The CDR3 totals 13 residues. J was trimmed by 4 bases and V by 6 bases; bases with no gene match: 6. In DNA form, the CDR3 reads TGCAGTGCGGGACAGGGACAGGGCTATGGCTACACCTTC. Translated: CSAGQGQGYGYTF.